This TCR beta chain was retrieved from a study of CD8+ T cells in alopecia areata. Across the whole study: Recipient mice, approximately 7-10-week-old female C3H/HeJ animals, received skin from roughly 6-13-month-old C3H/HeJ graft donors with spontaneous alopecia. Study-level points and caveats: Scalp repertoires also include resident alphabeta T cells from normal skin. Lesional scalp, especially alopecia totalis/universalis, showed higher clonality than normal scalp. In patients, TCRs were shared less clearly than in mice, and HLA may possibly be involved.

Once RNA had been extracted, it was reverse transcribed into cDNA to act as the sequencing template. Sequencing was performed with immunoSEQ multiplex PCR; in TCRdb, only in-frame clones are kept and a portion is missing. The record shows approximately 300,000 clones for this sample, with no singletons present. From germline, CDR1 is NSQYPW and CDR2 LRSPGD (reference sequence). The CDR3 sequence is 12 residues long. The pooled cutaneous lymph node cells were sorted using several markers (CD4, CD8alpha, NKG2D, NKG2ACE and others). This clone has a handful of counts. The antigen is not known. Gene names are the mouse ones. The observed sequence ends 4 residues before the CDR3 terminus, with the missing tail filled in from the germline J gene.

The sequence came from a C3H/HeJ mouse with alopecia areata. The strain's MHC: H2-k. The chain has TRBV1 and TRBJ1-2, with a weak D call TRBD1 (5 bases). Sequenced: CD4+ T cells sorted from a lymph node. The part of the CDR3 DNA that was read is TGCACCTGCAGTTCCCAGGGTAAC. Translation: CTCSSQGN. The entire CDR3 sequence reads CTCSSQGNDYTF.